The clone carrying this TCR beta chain came up once. The antigen is not known. This sample stems from a study of cytomegalovirus exposure and HLA in healthy donors. Across the study: Most genotyped donors, around 78% of 300 to 400, had Caucasian-associated genetic ancestry.

In germline, CDR1 is MNHEY, CDR2 SVGAGI. The V and J ends lost 5 bases and 7 bases respectively, with 17 bases between them. The CDR3 loop spans 14 amino acids. Broader study findings: Usually a TCR sequence was rare, but some public TCRs were found in many donors. Some V segments (TRBV6-2 and TRBV6-3 among them) were excluded as indistinguishable.

Amplification used 60 Vbeta primers and 13 Jbeta primers. Produced via immunoSEQ multiplex PCR; TCRdb's table is partial and in-frame only. The sample includes approximately 190,000 clones, 65% to 85% of them seen just once. This receptor was taken from a middle-aged man in good health and CMV-seropositive. The rearrangement links TRBV6-5 to TRBJ1-2, with a weak D call TRBD1 (5 bases). The material sequenced was PBMCs. CDR3 sequence (DNA): TGTGCCAGCAGTGAAGGTGGGGGGGATTTTGGCTACACCTTC. This sequence encodes CASSEGGGDFGYTF.